These 29 T cell receptor beta chains were all obtained from the same sample, sequenced in a study of blood T cell repertoires in COVID-19. Assay used: immunoSEQ multiplex PCR; TCRdb lists only in-frame clones, some missing. The sample yields about 670,000 clones, about 87% seen once. Sequencing input: peripheral blood. Receptor source: a woman aged 18-29 years with acute or convalescent COVID-19.

This clone was seen a single time. The V and J genes are TRBV7-3 and TRBJ2-1; no clear D. The CDR3 contains 14 residues. The germline V gene has CDR1 SGHTA and CDR2 FQGTGA. V was cut by 5 bases and J by 3 bases, with 11 bases left in between. The CDR3 reads CASSLPDIYNEQFF. The CDR3 nucleotides are TGTGCCAGCAGCCTCCCCGACATCTACAATGAGCAGTTCTTC.

This rearrangement joins TRBV24-1 to TRBJ1-5, with unresolved D. Trimming removed 6 bases at V and 0 bases at J, with 17 bases between. Germline CDR1 and CDR2: KGHDR and SFDVKD. CDR3 length equals 17 residues. This CDR3 is CATSRERPLNSNQPQHF. Written as DNA, the CDR3 is TGTGCCACCAGTCGGGAACGGCCGTTGAATAGCAATCAGCCCCAGCATTTT.

V and J are TRBV27 and TRBJ2-7; 9 positions match TRBD1. This CDR3 is built from 14 residues. The germline V gene encodes CDR1 MNHEY and CDR2 SMNVEV (reference sequence). J gave up 3 bases and V 6 bases, and 6 bases lay outside the gene matches. This chain's CDR3 is CASSTGTGSYEQYF. In DNA, the CDR3 is TGTGCCAGCAGCACAGGGACAGGGAGCTACGAGCAGTACTTC.

The gene calls are TRBV2 and TRBJ2-7; 9 bases align to TRBD1. The CDR3 extends over 15 amino acids. Germline V gene sequence: CDR1 SNHLY, CDR2 FYNNEI. The V and J ends lost 2 bases and 2 bases, in that order; junction bases with no gene match: 4. This CDR3 reads CASSETGGQPYEQYF. CDR3 coding DNA: TGTGCCAGCAGTGAAACAGGGGGCCAACCCTACGAGCAGTACTTC.

V gene TRBV5-8 combines with J gene TRBJ2-2; tentatively, D is TRBD1 (7 bases). Looked up from germline, CDR1 is SGHTS and CDR2 is YDEGEE. Trimming removed 4 bases from V and 6 bases from J, with 19 bases in between. The CDR3 is made up of 16 amino acids. The CDR3 loop is CASSRGTAVFSGELFF. In DNA, the CDR3 is TGTGCCAGCAGCCGGGGGACAGCAGTATTTTCCGGGGAGCTGTTTTTT.

The J gene is TRBJ2-2, the V gene TRBV6-5, with D perhaps matching TRBD1 (6 bases). The CDR3 sequence is 14 residues long. CDR1 MNHEY and CDR2 SVGAGI come from the germline V gene. The ends were cut back, 6 bases at V and 4 bases at J, with 12 bases in the middle. CDR3 residues: CASSSQGPTGELFF. The CDR3, as DNA: TGTGCCAGCAGCTCACAGGGACCCACCGGGGAGCTGTTTTTT.

In this sample, this clone turned up once. The genes are TRBV2 and TRBJ2-3; 9 bases are shared with TRBD1. Germline assignment: CDR1 SNHLY and CDR2 FYNNEI. The CDR3 totals 14 residues. J lost 3 bases, V lost 8 bases, and 6 bases had no gene match. The CDR3 reads CASGRTGVTDTQYF. The CDR3 DNA follows: TGTGCCAGCGGGAGGACAGGGGTGACAGATACGCAGTATTTT.

This rearrangement joins TRBV11-2 to TRBJ2-7; possibly TRBD2 for D (5 bases). This CDR3 is built from 13 residues. The V end lost 5 bases, the J end lost 2 bases, and 10 bases lay between the germline ends. Germline loops: CDR1 SGHAT, CDR2 FQNNGV. The CDR3 region has the DNA TGTGCCAGCAGCCCGGGGTTAGCCTACGAGCAGTACTTC. Translating it yields CASSPGLAYEQYF.

CDR3 loop: CASNSGLAHKQFF. CDR3 bases: TGTGCCAGCAACTCTGGACTAGCCCATAAGCAGTTCTTC. This chain joins TRBV12-3 or TRBV12-4 and TRBJ2-1; 8 nucleotides match TRBD2. V lost 7 bases to trimming and J lost 11 bases; unmatched junction nucleotides: 10. The CDR3 consists of 13 residues.

With respect to this clone: Mismatch with germline at one junction end may stem from a read error. J is TRBJ2-5 and V is TRBV3-1 (or the pseudogene TRBV3-2); TRBD2 matches at 8 bases. Germline-derived CDR1 and CDR2 are LGHDT and YNNKEL (reference sequence). This CDR3 is 17 amino acids long. The CDR3 nucleotides are TGTACCAGCAGCCAATCGAGAGGTAGCGGGGCCCAAGAGACCCAGTACTTC. This encodes CTSSQSRGSGAQETQYF.

This clone was counted once. J is TRBJ2-7 and V is TRBV3-1 (or the pseudogene TRBV3-2), with 9 bases identical to TRBD2. Germline V gives CDR1 LGHDT, CDR2 YNNKEL (reference sequence). CDR3 length: 14 residues. Trimming removed 3 bases from V and 3 bases from J; junction bases left unmatched: 3. CDR3 loop: CASSHGGGDYEQYF. Written as DNA, the CDR3 is TGTGCCAGCAGCCATGGCGGGGGGGACTACGAGCAGTACTTC.

The rearrangement joins TRBV3-1 (or the pseudogene TRBV3-2) to TRBJ1-2; TRBD1 matches at 9 bases. The CDR3 spans 18 residues. The junction had 10 bases not matched to a gene; V was cut back by 2 bases and J by 0 bases. Germline-derived CDR1 and CDR2 are LGHDT and YNNKEL (reference sequence). This chain's CDR3 is CASSQTGGGGGTNYGYTF. The CDR3, as DNA: TGTGCCAGCAGCCAAACAGGGGGCGGGGGAGGTACTAACTATGGCTACACCTTC.

V is TRBV29-1 and J is TRBJ1-5; TRBD1 agrees at 7 bases. The CDR3 contains 14 residues. CDR1 is SQVTM, CDR2 ANQGSEA, per germline. The J segment lost 2 bases and the V segment lost 6 bases, leaving 7 bases of the junction unmatched. DNA of the CDR3: TGCAGCGTCTCTTTGGGACAGCGCAATCAGCCCCAGCATTTT. This translates into CSVSLGQRNQPQHF.

This chain uses TRBV30 with TRBJ1-2, with a tentative D call TRBD1 (5 bases). The V and J ends lost 5 bases and 5 bases respectively, with 21 bases between them. The CDR3 extends over 15 amino acids. Germline-derived CDR1 and CDR2 are GTSNPN and SVGIG (reference sequence). The CDR3 bases are TGTGCCTGGTACATCGACGCTTGGAAGGGGTATGGCTACACCTTC. Translating gives CAWYIDAWKGYGYTF.

V gene TRBV3-1 (or the pseudogene TRBV3-2) combines with J gene TRBJ2-7; D perhaps matches TRBD1 (6 bases). CDR3 length: 12 residues. Germline CDR1 and CDR2: LGHDT and YNNKEL (reference sequence). The V end lost 6 bases, the J end lost 5 bases, and 11 bases lay between the germline ends. CDR3 region: CASSQGIHEQYF. Here the CDR3 DNA reads TGTGCCAGCAGTCAGGGGATCCACGAGCAGTACTTC.

J is TRBJ2-1 and V is TRBV7-3, with 11 bases matching TRBD1. The CDR3 has 15 residues. The germline V gene encodes CDR1 SGHTA and CDR2 FQGTGA. Trimming took 3 bases from V and 6 from J; bases not matched to a gene: 4. In DNA form, the CDR3 reads TGTGCCAGCAGCTTGGGACAGGGGGATGGCAATGAGCAGTTCTTC. Translating gives CASSLGQGDGNEQFF.

J is TRBJ2-3 and V is TRBV21-1; the tabulated D call, TRBD2, remains unverified against the DNA. TRBV21-1 is reported as a pseudogene. This CDR3 has 17 amino acids. The CDR3 region has the DNA TGTGCCAGCAGCAAAGCGTACGGGACTAGCGGGTCCGATACGCAGTATTTT. This gives the protein CASSKAYGTSGSDTQYF.

The genes are TRBV12-3 or TRBV12-4 and TRBJ2-1; TRBD1 matches at 10 bases. J gave up 6 bases and V 9 bases, and 5 bases lay outside the gene matches. This CDR3 region has 13 residues. DNA for the CDR3: TGTGCCAGTGAGGACAGGGGGATCAATGAGCAGTTCTTC. Amino acid sequence: CASEDRGINEQFF.

The CDR3 DNA reads as TGTGCCGCCCTCGGTGCAACTAATGAAAAACTGTTTTTT. Its protein product is CAALGATNEKLFF. This chain connects TRBV28 to TRBJ1-4; D is unclear. This CDR3 region has 13 residues. The germline V and J ends were trimmed by 11 bases and 0 bases, with 10 bases remaining between them. CDR1 is MDHEN, CDR2 SYDVKM, per germline.

CDR3 sequence (DNA): TGTGCCAGCAGTGATTTGGACAGGGAGAATTCACCCCTCCACTTT. Protein: CASSDLDRENSPLHF. V usage is TRBV6-1 and J usage is TRBJ1-6; 8 bases match TRBD1. Germline V gene lookup returns CDR1 MNHNS and CDR2 SASEGT. The V and J ends lost 3 bases and 7 bases, in that order; junction bases with no gene match: 5. There are 15 residues in the CDR3.

The rearrangement links TRBV7-8 to TRBJ1-2; D remains unclear. From germline, CDR1 is SGHVS and CDR2 FQNEAQ. V lost 5 bases to trimming and J lost 4 bases, with 14 bases between them. The CDR3 sequence is 14 residues long. The chain's CDR3 is CASSPRLTPYGYTF. DNA of the CDR3: TGTGCCAGCAGCCCCCGACTAACCCCCTATGGCTACACCTTC.

The chain couples TRBV13 to TRBJ2-1; possible D gene TRBD2, 6 bases. This CDR3 region has 16 residues. The ends were cut back, 2 bases at V and 5 bases at J, with 16 bases in the middle. Germline values: CDR1 PRHDT, CDR2 FYEKMQ (reference sequence). CDR3 bases: TGTGCCAGCAGCTTACCGGAGGGAGGACGGGACAATGAGCAGTTCTTC. Translation: CASSLPEGGRDNEQFF.

The chain recombines TRBV18 with TRBJ2-5; TRBD1 matches at 8 bases. The CDR3 spans 16 residues. CDR1 KGHSH and CDR2 LQKENI come from the germline V gene. The ends lost 0 bases at V and 4 bases at J; junction bases unmatched: 7. CDR3 loop: CASSPPGRGQVETQYF. The CDR3 nucleotides are TGTGCCAGCTCACCACCGGGCAGGGGGCAGGTAGAGACCCAGTACTTC.

The rearrangement uses TRBV7-8 and TRBJ1-1; weak D call: TRBD1 (5 bases). Germline V gene sequence: CDR1 SGHVS, CDR2 FQNEAQ. This CDR3 contains 15 residues. V lost 4 bases, J lost 3 bases, and 15 bases lay in between. CDR3 nucleotide sequence: TGTGCCAGCAGCTCCCTCGGGGGGGAGGACACTGAAGCTTTCTTT. Translation gives CASSSLGGEDTEAFF.

The chain joins TRBV5-6 to TRBJ1-3, with D perhaps matching TRBD1 (5 bases). The germline gives CDR1 SGHDT, CDR2 YYEEEE. The V gene lost 3 bases and the J gene lost 0 bases, with 13 bases spanning the gap. The CDR3 has 16 amino acids. CDR3 nucleotides: TGTGCCAGCAGCTGGGGGGACGGACTCTCTGGAAACACCATATATTTT. It encodes CASSWGDGLSGNTIYF.

This chain uses TRBV18 with TRBJ2-1; 7 positions agree with TRBD1. With 2 bases clipped from V and 2 bases from J, the junction kept 3 bases outside the gene matches. CDR1 KGHSH and CDR2 LQKENI come from the germline V gene. The CDR3 has 15 amino acids. This CDR3 is CASSPDRVTYNEQFF. CDR3 coding DNA: TGTGCCAGCTCACCAGACAGGGTTACCTACAATGAGCAGTTCTTC.

In DNA form, the CDR3 reads TGTGCCAGCAGAAACTACAGGGGGCGGTTAGACGAGCAGTACTTC. This gives the protein CASRNYRGRLDEQYF. The gene calls are TRBV6-5 and TRBJ2-7; 9 bases map to TRBD1. Germline CDR1 MNHEY, CDR2 SVGAGI. This CDR3 has 15 amino acids. V was pared by 6 bases and J by 5 bases, with 11 bases of the junction left unmatched.

This chain joins TRBV6-5 and TRBJ1-1; TRBD1 is a possible D gene (5 bases). The CDR3 spans 15 residues. CDR1 MNHEY and CDR2 SVGAGI come from the germline V gene. V lost 5 bases and J 1 base, leaving 14 bases between the germline ends. CDR3: CASSPKLGRNTEAFF. The DNA of the CDR3 is TGTGCCAGCAGTCCGAAGTTGGGGCGGAACACTGAAGCTTTCTTT.

This chain links TRBV30 with TRBJ1-6, with D perhaps matching TRBD1 (5 bases). The V gene's germline CDR1 is GTSNPN and CDR2 SVGIG (reference sequence). The CDR3 has 13 residues. Trimming took off 3 bases at V and 3 bases at J, with 6 bases between the two ends. CDR3 nucleotides: TGTGCCTGGAGCAGGGACTATAATTCACCCCTCCACTTT. Encoded protein: CAWSRDYNSPLHF.